This T cell receptor (beta chain) derives from a study of response to subunit inactivated influenza vaccine. Whole-study results and caveats: Authors proposed each seasonal influenza vaccination draws in few new T cells.

Only one count was recorded for this clonotype. Its antigen is as yet unknown. A read error may be the cause here, since a much bigger clone is one base away. TCRdb ran MiXCR on the RT-PCR reads and lists one entry per CDR3 protein. The sample lists fewer than 600,000 distinct CDR3 sequences, 6.5% to 8% seen once, with around 13% in the top ten. Per the germline V gene, CDR1 is SEHNR and CDR2 is FQNEAQ (reference sequence). The CDR3 contains 14 residues. V usage is TRBV7-9 and J usage is TRBJ2-3, with D perhaps TRBD1 (5 bases). This TCR was recovered from a man aged 45 to 75 who received an inactivated influenza vaccine. The specimen was PBMCs from blood, collected less than 30 months after vaccination. CDR3 sequence: CASSLTVMTDMQYF. In nucleotides, the CDR3 is TGTGCCAGCAGCTTAACCGTGATGACAGATATGCAGTATTTT.